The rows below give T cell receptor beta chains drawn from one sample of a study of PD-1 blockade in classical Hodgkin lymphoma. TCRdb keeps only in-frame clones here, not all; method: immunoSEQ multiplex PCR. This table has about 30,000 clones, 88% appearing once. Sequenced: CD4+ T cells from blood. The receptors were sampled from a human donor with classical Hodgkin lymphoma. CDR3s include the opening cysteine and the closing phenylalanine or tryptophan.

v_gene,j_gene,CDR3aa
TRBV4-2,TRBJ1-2,CASSQDPDQYYGYTF
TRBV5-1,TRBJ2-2,CASSLEGVWSTGELFF
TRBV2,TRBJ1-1,CASSEQLLNTEAFF
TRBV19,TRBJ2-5,CASSIAGMAVGETQYF
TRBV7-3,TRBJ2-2,CASSLDGERTGELFF
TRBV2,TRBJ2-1,CASTKGTSGMNEQFF
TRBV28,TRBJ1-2,CASRSGANYGYTF
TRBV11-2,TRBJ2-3,CASSLGGLVSDTQYF
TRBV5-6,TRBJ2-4,CASSLGMTSGLKNIQYF
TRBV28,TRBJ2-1,CASPPSGSPPSSYNEQFF
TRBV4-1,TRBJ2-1,CASSQLGLTPYNEQFF
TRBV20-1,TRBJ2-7,CSANYGEQYF
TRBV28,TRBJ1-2,CASSSATGIVAYGYTF
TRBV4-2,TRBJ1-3,CASSPASPGNTIYF
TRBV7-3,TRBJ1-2,CASSSDRGLLGYTF
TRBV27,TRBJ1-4,CASSLRYTGQEREKLFF
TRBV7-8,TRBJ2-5,CASSYLYQETQYF
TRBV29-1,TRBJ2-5,CSVEDKSLAGEDTQYF
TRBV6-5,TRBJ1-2,CASRRGLDYGYTF
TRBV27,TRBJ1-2,CASSPFRDYGYTF